This TCR beta chain was documented in a study of CD8 T cells in cerebrospinal fluid in Alzheimer's disease. In the study overall: CSF T cell clonal expansion was assessed by plate-based nested PCR and droplet-based sequencing. Study outcomes and limitations: Expanded clones of at least 3% were commoner in Alzheimer's patients than healthy subjects.

This clonotype registers medium-sized by frequency. Its antigen is still unknown. Participants were all in good physical condition and free of acute infection. Reprocessing the 10x single-cell sequencing reads, TCRdb reports a single entry for every CDR3 protein and omits DNA. The sample data list around 1,200 distinct CDR3 sequences. CDR1 and CDR2 (germline): SGHRS, YFSETQ. The CDR3 spans 17 residues. This sequence originates from a human donor in good health. Specimen: cerebrospinal fluid. This chain uses TRBV5-1 with TRBJ2-1; the TRBD2 assignment by TCRdb is unverifiable without DNA. The CDR3 region is CASSSSLSGGGYNEQFF.